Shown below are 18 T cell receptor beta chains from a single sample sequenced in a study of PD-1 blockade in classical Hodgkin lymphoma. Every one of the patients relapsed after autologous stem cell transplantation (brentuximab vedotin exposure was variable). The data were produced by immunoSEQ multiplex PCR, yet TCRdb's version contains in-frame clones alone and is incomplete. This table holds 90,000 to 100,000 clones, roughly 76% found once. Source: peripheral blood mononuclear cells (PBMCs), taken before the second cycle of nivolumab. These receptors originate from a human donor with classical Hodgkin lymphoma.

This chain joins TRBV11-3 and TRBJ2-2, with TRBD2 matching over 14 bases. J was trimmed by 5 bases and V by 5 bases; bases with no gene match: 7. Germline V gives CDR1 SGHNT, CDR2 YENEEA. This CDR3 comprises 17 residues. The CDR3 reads CASSPGLAGVGTGELFF. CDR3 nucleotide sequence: TGTGCCAGCAGCCCGGGACTAGCGGGAGTTGGTACCGGGGAGCTGTTTTTT.

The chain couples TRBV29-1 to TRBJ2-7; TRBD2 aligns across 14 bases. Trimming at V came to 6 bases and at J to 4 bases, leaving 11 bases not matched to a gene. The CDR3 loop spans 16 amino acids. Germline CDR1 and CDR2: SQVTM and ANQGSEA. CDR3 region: CSVGSGTSGSVYEQYF. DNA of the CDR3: TGCAGCGTCGGATCCGGGACTAGCGGGAGTGTATACGAGCAGTACTTC.

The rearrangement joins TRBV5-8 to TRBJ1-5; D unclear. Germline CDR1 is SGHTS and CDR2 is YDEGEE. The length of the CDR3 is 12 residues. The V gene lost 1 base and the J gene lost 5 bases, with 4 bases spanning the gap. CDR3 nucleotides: TGTGCCAGCAGCTTGTGGGATCAGCCCCAGCATTTT. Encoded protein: CASSLWDQPQHF.

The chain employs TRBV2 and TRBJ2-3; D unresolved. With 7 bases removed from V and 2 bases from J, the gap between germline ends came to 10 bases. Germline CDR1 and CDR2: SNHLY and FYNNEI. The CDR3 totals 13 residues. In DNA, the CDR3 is TGTGCCAGCATCGGGCCTTACACAGATACGCAGTATTTT. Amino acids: CASIGPYTDTQYF.

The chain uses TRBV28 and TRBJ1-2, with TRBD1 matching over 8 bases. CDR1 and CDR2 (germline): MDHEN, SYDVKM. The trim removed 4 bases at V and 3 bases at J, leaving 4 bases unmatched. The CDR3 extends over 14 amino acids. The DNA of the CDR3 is TGTGCCAGCAGTTCCGGACAGGGTTACTATGGCTACACCTTC. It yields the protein CASSSGQGYYGYTF.

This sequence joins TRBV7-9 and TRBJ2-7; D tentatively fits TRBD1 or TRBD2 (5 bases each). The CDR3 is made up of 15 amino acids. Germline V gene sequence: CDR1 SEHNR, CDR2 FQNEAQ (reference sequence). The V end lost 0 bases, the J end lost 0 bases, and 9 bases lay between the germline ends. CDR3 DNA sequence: TGTGCCAGCAGCTTAGCGGGACCCAGCTCCTACGAGCAGTACTTC. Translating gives CASSLAGPSSYEQYF.

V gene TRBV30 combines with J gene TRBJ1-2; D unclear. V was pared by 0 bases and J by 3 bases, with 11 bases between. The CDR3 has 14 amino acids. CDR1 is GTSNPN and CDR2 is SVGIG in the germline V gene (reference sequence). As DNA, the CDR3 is TGTGCCTGGAGTGTCGGAGGAGGCGACTATGGCTACACCTTC. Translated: CAWSVGGGDYGYTF.

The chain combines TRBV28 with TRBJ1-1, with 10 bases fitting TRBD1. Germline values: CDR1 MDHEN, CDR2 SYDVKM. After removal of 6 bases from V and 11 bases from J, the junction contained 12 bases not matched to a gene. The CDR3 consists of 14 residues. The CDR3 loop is CASSEIDRGPYAFF. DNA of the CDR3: TGTGCCAGCAGCGAAATCGACAGGGGGCCTTATGCTTTCTTT.

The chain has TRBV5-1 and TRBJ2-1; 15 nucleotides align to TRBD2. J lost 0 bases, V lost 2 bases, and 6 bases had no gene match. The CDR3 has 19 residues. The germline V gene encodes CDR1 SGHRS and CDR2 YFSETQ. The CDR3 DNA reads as TGCGCCAGCAGCTTTGGACTAGCGGGAGGGATAAGCTCCTACAATGAGCAGTTCTTC. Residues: CASSFGLAGGISSYNEQFF.

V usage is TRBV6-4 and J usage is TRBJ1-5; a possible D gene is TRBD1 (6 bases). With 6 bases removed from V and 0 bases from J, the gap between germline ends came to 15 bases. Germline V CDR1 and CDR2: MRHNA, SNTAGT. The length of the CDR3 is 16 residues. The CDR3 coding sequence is TGTGCCAGCAGAGATCCCGGGACAAGTAGCAATCAGCCCCAGCATTTT. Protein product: CASRDPGTSSNQPQHF.

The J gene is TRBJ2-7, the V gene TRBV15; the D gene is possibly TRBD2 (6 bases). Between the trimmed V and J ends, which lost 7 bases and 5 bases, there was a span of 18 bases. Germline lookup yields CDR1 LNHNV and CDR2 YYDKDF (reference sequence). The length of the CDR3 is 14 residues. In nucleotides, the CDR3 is TGTGCCACCATGAAGGACTACGACCCACACGAGCAGTACTTC. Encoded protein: CATMKDYDPHEQYF.

The CDR3 DNA reads TGTGCCAGCAGTGAAGGTATAGCGACAGGGGCGTTCACCGGGGAGCTGTTTTTT. Its protein product is CASSEGIATGAFTGELFF. The V gene is TRBV6-1, the J gene TRBJ2-2, with 8 bases lining up with TRBD1. V lost 1 base to trimming and J lost 4 bases; unmatched junction nucleotides: 11. The germline V gene encodes CDR1 MNHNS and CDR2 SASEGT. The CDR3 extends over 18 amino acids.

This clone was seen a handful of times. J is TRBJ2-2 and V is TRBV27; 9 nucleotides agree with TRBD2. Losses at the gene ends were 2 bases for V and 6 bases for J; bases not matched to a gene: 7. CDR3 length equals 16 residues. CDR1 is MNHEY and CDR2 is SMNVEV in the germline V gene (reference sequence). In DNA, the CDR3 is TGTGCCAGCAGTTTACGAGCGGGAGGACGCGCCGGGGAGCTGTTTTTT. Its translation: CASSLRAGGRAGELFF.

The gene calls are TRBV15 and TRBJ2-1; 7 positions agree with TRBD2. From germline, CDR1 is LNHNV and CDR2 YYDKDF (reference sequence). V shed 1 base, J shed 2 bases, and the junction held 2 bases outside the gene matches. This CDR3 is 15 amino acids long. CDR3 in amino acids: CATSRGLAAYNEQFF. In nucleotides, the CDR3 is TGTGCCACCAGCAGAGGTCTAGCGGCCTACAATGAGCAGTTCTTC.

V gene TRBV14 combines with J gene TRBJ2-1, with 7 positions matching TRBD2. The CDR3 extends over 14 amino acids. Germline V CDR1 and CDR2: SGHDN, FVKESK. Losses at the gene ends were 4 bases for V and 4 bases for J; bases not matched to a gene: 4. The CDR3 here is CASSLEAGYNEQFF. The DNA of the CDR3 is TGTGCCAGCAGCCTAGAAGCGGGGTACAATGAGCAGTTCTTC.

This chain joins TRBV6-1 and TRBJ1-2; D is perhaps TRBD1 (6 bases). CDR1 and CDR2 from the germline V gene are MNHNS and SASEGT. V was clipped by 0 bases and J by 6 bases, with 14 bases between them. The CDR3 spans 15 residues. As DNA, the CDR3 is TGTGCCAGCAGTGAAGCGCCCGGGACAATTAATGGCTACACCTTC. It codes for CASSEAPGTINGYTF.

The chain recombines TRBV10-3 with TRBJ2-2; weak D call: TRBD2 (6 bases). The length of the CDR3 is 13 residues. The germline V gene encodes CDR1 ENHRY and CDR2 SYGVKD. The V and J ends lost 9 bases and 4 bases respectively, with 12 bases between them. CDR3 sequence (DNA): TGTGCCATTAGAGGAGGGGCCACCGGGGAGCTGTTTTTT. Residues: CAIRGGATGELFF.

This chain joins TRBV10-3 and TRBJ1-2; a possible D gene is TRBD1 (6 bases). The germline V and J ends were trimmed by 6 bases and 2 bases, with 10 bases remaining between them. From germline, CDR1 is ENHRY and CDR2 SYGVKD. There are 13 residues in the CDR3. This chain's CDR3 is CAISEDSNYGYTF. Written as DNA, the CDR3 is TGTGCCATCAGCGAGGACAGCAACTATGGCTACACCTTC.